Listed below are T cell receptor beta chains from one sample, sequenced in a study of blood T cell repertoires in COVID-19. Generated by immunoSEQ multiplex PCR, the TCRdb table keeps only in-frame clones and is missing some. This table has 300,000 or so clones, 90% appearing once. Sequencing was performed on peripheral blood. Every receptor here comes from a woman between 25 and 40 years old with COVID-19, enrolled during active disease. CDR3s include the opening cysteine and the closing phenylalanine or tryptophan. Fields, in order: V gene, D gene, J gene, clone size, CDR3 protein, CDR3 DNA. A D gene is named only where the DNA matches it firmly. The size field is filled for only some rows; it gives once, few, many or a size class.

>TRBV27|NA|TRBJ2-6|NA
CASSLQGFLSGANVLTF
TGTGCCAGCAGTTTGCAGGGGTTTCTCTCTGGGGCCAACGTCCTGACTTTC
>TRBV28|NA|TRBJ1-2|NA
CASSFSDSYGYTF
TGTGCCAGCAGTTTCTCCGACAGTTATGGCTACACCTTC
>TRBV15|TRBD2|TRBJ2-1|NA
CATSRDLPGGSSYNEQFF
TGTGCCACCAGCAGAGATCTCCCGGGAGGAAGCTCCTACAATGAGCAGTTCTTC
>TRBV7-3|NA|TRBJ2-2|NA
CASSQRQGSGELFF
TGTGCCAGCAGTCAAAGGCAGGGGTCCGGGGAGCTGTTTTTT
>TRBV4-2|NA|TRBJ2-7|NA
CASSQGGSRGYEQYF
TGTGCCAGCAGCCAAGGGGGCTCCCGCGGTTACGAGCAGTACTTC
>TRBV19|NA|TRBJ1-4|NA
CASTSGLQRGPTNEKLFF
TGTGCCAGTACCTCCGGCCTCCAGCGGGGACCCACTAATGAAAAACTGTTTTTT
>TRBV24-1|NA|TRBJ1-5|few
CATSRSGEQPQHF
TGTGCCACCAGTCGGTCGGGGGAGCAGCCCCAGCATTTT
>TRBV25-1|NA|TRBJ1-1|NA
CASSRTGNTEAFF
TGTGCCAGCAGCAGAACAGGGAACACTGAAGCTTTCTTT
>TRBV7-9|TRBD1|TRBJ2-5|NA
CASSLQRTRGMGETQYF
TGTGCCAGCAGCCTCCAACGAACCAGGGGGATGGGGGAGACCCAGTACTTC
>TRBV27|TRBD2|TRBJ2-1|NA
CASTEVSGNTYNEQFF
TGTGCCAGCACCGAGGTTAGCGGGAACACATACAATGAGCAGTTCTTC
>TRBV7-9|NA|TRBJ1-2|NA
CASSFTGAGAGSGYTF
TGTGCCAGCAGCTTCACAGGCGCGGGGGCCGGGAGTGGCTACACCTTC
>TRBV27|NA|TRBJ2-7|NA
CASSSYRDYEQYF
TGTGCCAGCAGTTCATACAGGGACTACGAGCAGTACTTC
>TRBV5-1|TRBD1|TRBJ1-2|NA
CASSLGSARGAGYTF
TGCGCCAGCAGCTTGGGATCTGCCAGGGGGGCTGGCTACACCTTC
>TRBV2|NA|TRBJ1-1|NA
CASSDVGGSQAFF
TGTGCCAGCAGCGACGTTGGGGGGTCTCAAGCTTTCTTT
>TRBV30|NA|TRBJ2-2|NA
CAWSVYTGPGLFF
TGTGCCTGGAGTGTATATACAGGGCCGGGGCTGTTTTTT
>TRBV10-3|NA|TRBJ1-2|NA
CATGGTTNGYTF
TGTGCCACCGGGGGTACGACTAACGGCTACACCTTC
>TRBV6-1|TRBD1|TRBJ1-4|few
CASSEQTGNNEKLFF
TGTGCCAGCAGTGAACAGACAGGGAATAATGAAAAACTGTTTTTT
>TRBV7-9|TRBD1|TRBJ2-5|NA
CASSSTGSGETQYF
TGTGCCAGCAGCTCGACAGGGTCAGGAGAGACCCAGTACTTC
>TRBV28|TRBD1|TRBJ2-1|NA
CASSPTDRDGHEQFF
TGTGCCAGCAGTCCTACGGACAGGGACGGGCATGAGCAGTTCTTC